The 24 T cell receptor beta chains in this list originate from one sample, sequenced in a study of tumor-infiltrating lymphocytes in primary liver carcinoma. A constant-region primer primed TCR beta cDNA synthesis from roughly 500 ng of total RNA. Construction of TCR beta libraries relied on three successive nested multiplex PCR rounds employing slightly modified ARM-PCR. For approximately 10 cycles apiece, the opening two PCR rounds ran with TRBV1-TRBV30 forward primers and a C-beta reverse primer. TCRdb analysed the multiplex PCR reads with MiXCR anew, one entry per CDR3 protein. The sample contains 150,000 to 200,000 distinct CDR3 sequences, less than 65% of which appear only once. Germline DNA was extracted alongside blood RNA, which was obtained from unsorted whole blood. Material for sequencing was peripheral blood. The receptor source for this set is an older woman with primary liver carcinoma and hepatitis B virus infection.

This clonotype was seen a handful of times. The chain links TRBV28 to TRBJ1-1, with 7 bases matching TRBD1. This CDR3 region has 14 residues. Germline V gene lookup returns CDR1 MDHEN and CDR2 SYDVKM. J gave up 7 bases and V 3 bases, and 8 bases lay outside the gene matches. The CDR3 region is CASSFLTGRSEAFF. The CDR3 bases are TGTGCCAGCAGTTTCTTGACAGGGCGGAGTGAAGCTTTCTTT.

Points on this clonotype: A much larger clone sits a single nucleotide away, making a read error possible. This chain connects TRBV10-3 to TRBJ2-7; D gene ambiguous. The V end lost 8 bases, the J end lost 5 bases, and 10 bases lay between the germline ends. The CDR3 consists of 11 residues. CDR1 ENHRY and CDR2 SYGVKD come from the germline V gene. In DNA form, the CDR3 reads TGTGCCATCGGCCAAAACAACGAGCAGTACTTC. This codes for CAIGQNNEQYF.

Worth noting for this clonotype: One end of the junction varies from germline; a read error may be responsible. The CDR3 loop is CASSQEEASVLAGPQEAQHF. The CDR3 DNA is TGCGCCAGCAGCCAAGAGGAGGCTTCGGTGCTAGCGGGACCTCAAGAGGCCCAGCACTTC. The rearrangement uses TRBV4-1 and TRBJ2-5; TRBD2 matches 9 bases. CDR3 size: 20 residues. Per germline, CDR1 MGHRA and CDR2 YSYEKL.

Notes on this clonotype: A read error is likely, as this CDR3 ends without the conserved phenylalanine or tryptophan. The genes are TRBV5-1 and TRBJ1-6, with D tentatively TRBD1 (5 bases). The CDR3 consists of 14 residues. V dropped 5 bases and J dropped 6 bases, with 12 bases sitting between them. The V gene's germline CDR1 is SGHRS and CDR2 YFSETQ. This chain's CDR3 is CASRPDKVNSPLHI. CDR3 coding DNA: TGCGCCAGCAGACCGGACAAAGTTAATTCACCCCTCCACATT.

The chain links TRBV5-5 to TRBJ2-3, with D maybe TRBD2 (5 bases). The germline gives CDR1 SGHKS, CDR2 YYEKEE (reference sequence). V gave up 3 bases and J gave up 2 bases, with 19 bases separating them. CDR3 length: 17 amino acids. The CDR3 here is CASSSTASDSYTDTQYF. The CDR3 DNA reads TGTGCCAGCAGCTCCACGGCTTCGGACTCCTACACAGATACGCAGTATTTT.

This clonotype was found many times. This CDR3 is CASSPERERSYEQYF. CDR3 sequence (DNA): TGTGCCAGCAGTCCAGAGCGGGAGAGATCCTACGAGCAGTACTTC. The chain carries TRBV6-6 and TRBJ2-7; 8 nucleotides agree with TRBD2. The CDR3 length is 15 residues. J lost 1 base, V lost 5 bases, and 7 bases had no gene match. Germline loops: CDR1 MNHNY, CDR2 SVGAGI (reference sequence).

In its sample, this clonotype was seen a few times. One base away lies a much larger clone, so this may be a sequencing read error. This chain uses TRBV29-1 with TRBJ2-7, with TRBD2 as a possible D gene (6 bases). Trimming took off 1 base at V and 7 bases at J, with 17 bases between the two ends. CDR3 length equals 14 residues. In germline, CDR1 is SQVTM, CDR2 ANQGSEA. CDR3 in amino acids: CSVEGNRTAGEQYF. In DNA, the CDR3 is TGCAGCGTTGAAGGGAACAGGACTGCGGGGGAGCAGTACTTC.

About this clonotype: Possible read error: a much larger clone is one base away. The CDR3 region is CASSYGLSGAGNAIYF. For the CDR3, the DNA is TGTGCCAGCAGTTACGGTCTGTCAGGGGCTGGAAACGCCATATATTTT. The V and J genes are TRBV6-5 and TRBJ1-3, with D tentatively TRBD1 (6 bases). Germline V CDR1 and CDR2: MNHEY, SVGAGI. The CDR3 is made up of 16 amino acids.

The CDR3, as DNA: TGCGCCAGCAGCCGGGAAGGGACGGCTAGCTCCTACGAGCAGTACTTC. Amino acids: CASSREGTASSYEQYF. The V gene is TRBV5-1, the J gene TRBJ2-7; D may be TRBD1 or TRBD2 (5 bases each). The CDR3 extends over 16 amino acids. Trimming shortened V by 4 bases and J by 0 bases, and 17 bases separated the two germline ends. Germline CDR1 and CDR2: SGHRS and YFSETQ. The full variable domain, completed using reference TRBV5-1 and TRBJ2-7, is KAGVTQTPRYLIKTRGQQVTLSCSPISGHRSVSWYQQTPGQGLQFLFEYFSETQRNKGNFPGRFSGRQFSNSRSEMNVSTLELGDSALYLCASSREGTASSYEQYFGPGTRLTVT.

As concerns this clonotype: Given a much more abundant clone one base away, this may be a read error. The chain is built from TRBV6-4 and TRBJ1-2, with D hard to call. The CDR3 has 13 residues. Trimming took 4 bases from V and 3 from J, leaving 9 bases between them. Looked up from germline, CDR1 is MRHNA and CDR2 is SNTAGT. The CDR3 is CASSATRDYGYTF. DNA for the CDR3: TGTGCCAGCAGTGCGACAAGGGACTATGGCTACACCTTC.

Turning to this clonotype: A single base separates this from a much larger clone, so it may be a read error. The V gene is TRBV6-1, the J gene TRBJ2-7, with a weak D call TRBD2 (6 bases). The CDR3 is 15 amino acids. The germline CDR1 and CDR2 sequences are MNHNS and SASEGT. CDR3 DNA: TGTGCCAGCAGTGGTTTTGGCAGGGACTCCTACAAGCAGTACTTC. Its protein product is CASSGFGRDSYKQYF.

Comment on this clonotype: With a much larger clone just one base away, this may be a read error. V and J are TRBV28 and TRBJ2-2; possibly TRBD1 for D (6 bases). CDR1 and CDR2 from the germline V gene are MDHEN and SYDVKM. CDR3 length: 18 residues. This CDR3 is CASSLSFYRVEDTGKLFF. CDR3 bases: TGTGCCAGCAGTTTATCTTTTTACAGGGTGGAAGACACCGGGAAGCTGTTTTTT.

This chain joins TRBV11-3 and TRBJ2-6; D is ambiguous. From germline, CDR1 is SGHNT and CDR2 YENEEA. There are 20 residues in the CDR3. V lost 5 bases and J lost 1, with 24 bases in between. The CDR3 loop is CASSRQGYGEVGSGANVLTF. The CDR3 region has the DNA TGTGCCAGCAGCCGCCAAGGATATGGAGAGGTAGGGTCTGGGGCCAACGTCCTGACTTTC.

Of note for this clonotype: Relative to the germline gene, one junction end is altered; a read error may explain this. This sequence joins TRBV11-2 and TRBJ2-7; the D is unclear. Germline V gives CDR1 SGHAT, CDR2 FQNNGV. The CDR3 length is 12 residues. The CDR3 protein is CATSLSPYEQYF. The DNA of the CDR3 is TGTGCCACCAGCTTATCCCCTTACGAGCAGTACTTC.

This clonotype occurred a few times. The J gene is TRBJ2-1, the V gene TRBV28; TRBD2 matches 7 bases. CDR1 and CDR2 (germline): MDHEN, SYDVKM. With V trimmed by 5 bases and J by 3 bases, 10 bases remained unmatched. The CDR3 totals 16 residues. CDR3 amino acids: CASSPLGGGGYNEQFF. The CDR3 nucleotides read TGTGCCAGCAGTCCTTTGGGAGGCGGGGGCTACAATGAGCAGTTCTTC.

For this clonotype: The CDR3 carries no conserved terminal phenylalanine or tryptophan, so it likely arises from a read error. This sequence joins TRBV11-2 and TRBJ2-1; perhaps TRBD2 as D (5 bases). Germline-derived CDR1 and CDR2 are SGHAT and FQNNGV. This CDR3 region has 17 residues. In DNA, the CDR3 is TGTACCAGCAGCCCCCGATGGGGTAACGCGGGTGACAATGACCAGTTCTTG. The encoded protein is CTSSPRWGNAGDNDQFL.

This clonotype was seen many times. The CDR3 spells CASSLEGGGNNEQFF. For the CDR3, the DNA is TGTGCCAGCAGCTTAGAGGGTGGGGGGAACAATGAGCAGTTCTTC. V and J are TRBV11-2 and TRBJ2-1; D might be TRBD2 (6 bases). The CDR3 length is 15 residues. V gave up 0 bases and J gave up 5 bases, with 11 bases separating them. The germline CDR1 and CDR2 sequences are SGHAT and FQNNGV.

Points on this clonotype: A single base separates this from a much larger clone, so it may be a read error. The CDR3 reads CASSAIGRAHEQYF. The CDR3 nucleotides read TGTGCCAGCAGCGCAATAGGGAGGGCCCACGAGCAGTACTTC. The J gene is TRBJ2-7, the V gene TRBV13; 7 positions match TRBD2. Trimming cost V 5 bases and J 5 bases; bases outside gene matches: 9. CDR1 and CDR2 (germline): PRHDT, FYEKMQ (reference sequence). The CDR3 loop spans 14 amino acids. The full variable domain, its missing parts supplied by reference TRBV13 and TRBJ2-7, is AAGVIQSPRHLIKEKRETATLKCYPIPRHDTVYWYQQGPGQDPQFLISFYEKMQSDKGSIPDRFSAQQFSDYHSELNMSSLELGDSALYFCASSAIGRAHEQYFGPGTRLTVT.

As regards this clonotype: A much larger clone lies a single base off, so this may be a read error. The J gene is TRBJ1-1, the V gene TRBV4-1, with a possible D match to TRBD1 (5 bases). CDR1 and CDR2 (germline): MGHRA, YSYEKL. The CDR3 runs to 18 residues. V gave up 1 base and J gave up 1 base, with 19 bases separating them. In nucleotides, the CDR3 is TGCGCCAGCAGCCAAGTTAGGGTTTGGGACGGGGAGAACACTGAAGCTTTCTTT. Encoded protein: CASSQVRVWDGENTEAFF.

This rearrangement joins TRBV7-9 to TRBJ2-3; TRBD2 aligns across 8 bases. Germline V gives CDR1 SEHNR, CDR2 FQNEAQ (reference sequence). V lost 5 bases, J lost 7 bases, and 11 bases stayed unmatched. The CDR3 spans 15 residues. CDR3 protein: CASSALAGGGHTQYF. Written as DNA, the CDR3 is TGTGCCAGCAGCGCCCTAGCGGGTGGTGGCCATACGCAGTATTTT.

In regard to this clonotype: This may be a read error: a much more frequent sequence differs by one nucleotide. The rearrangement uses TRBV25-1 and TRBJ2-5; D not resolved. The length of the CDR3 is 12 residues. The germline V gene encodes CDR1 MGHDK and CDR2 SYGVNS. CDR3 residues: CASSEWQATQYF. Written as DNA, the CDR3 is TGTGCCAGCAGTGAATGGCAAGCGACCCAGTACTTC. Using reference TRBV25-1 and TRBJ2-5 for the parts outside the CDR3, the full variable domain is EADIYQTPRYLVIGTGKKITLECSQTMGHDKMYWYQQDPGMELHLIHYSYGVNSTEKGDLSSESTVSRIRTEHFPLTLESARPSHTSQYLCASSEWQATQYFGPGTRLLVL.

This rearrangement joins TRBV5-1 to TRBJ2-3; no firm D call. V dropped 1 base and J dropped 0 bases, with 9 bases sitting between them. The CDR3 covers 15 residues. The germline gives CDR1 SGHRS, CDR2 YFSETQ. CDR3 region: CASSLSEASTDTQYF. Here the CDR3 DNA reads TGCGCCAGCAGCTTGAGCGAAGCTAGCACAGATACGCAGTATTTT.

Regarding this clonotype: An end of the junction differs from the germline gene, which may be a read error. CDR3 protein: CANSPGGETQHF. The CDR3 region has the DNA TGTGCCAACAGCCCGGGAGGGGAGACACAGCACTTC. The V and J genes are TRBV11-2 and TRBJ2-5; 8 positions agree with TRBD2. The CDR3 has 12 residues. Germline CDR1 is SGHAT and CDR2 is FQNNGV. Full variable domain (outside the CDR3, taken from reference TRBV11-2 and TRBJ2-5): EAGVAQSPRYKIIEKRQSVAFWCNPISGHATLYWYQQILGQGPKLLIQFQNNGVVDDSQLPKDRFSAERLKGVDSTLKIQPAKLEDSAVYLCANSPGGETQHFGPGTRLLVL.

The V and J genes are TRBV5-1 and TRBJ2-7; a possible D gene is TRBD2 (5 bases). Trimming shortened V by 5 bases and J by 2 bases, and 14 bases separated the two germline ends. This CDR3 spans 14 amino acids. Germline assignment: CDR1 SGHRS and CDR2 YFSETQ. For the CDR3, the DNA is TGCGCCAGCAGTGGGCAGTCGGGGACCTACGAGCAGTACTTC. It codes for CASSGQSGTYEQYF. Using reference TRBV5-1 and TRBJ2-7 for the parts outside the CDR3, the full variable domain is KAGVTQTPRYLIKTRGQQVTLSCSPISGHRSVSWYQQTPGQGLQFLFEYFSETQRNKGNFPGRFSGRQFSNSRSEMNVSTLELGDSALYLCASSGQSGTYEQYFGPGTRLTVT.